The clone carrying this T cell receptor beta chain came up once. The sample originates from a study of T cell changes during pregnancy in multiple sclerosis. Sequenced by immunoSEQ multiplex PCR; TCRdb stores in-frame clones only, minus some. The repertoire consists of approximately 30,000 clones, with 90% to 95% occurring once and the leading ten covering 3% to 4%. The CDR3 runs 13 residues. Germline V CDR1 and CDR2: SGHNT, YENEEA. Trimming pared 3 bases from V and 6 bases from J, leaving 10 bases between. This sequence joins TRBV11-3 and TRBJ2-3, with no clear D. This receptor was taken from a female donor in good health, enrolled as a control in a pregnancy study. The sample here was CD8+ T cells from peripheral blood mononuclear cells, taken in the second trimester of pregnancy. This CDR3 is CASSLVDEDTQYF. The DNA for the CDR3 is TGTGCCAGCAGCTTGGTAGATGAGGATACGCAGTATTTT.